A selection of T cell receptor beta chains follows, all from one sample in a study of early T cells in non-severe SARS-CoV-2 infection. TCRdb redid the calling of the 5' RACE reads with MiXCR, one entry per CDR3 protein. The sample has about 15,000 distinct CDR3 sequences, around 6.1% seen once. This specimen was whole blood, taken at baseline. These receptors came from an adult who was a healthcare worker with PCR-confirmed SARS-CoV-2 infection or an uninfected control (not recorded which). The CDR3 runs from the conserved cysteine through the conserved F or W. Fields, in order: D gene, clone size, J gene, V gene, CDR3 DNA, CDR3 protein. D genes are given only for firm matches. Not all rows give a size; the values are once, few, many and, for expanded clones, a class.

d_gene: NA
abundance: medium-sized
j_gene: TRBJ2-3
v_gene: TRBV12-3/TRBV12-4
CDR3nt: TGTGCCAGCAGTTTCCTCCAGAACACAGATACGCAGTATTTT
CDR3aa: CASSFLQNTDTQYF

d_gene: TRBD2
abundance: few
j_gene: TRBJ2-3
v_gene: TRBV20-1
CDR3nt: TGCAGTGCCCAGACTAGCGGGGTTAGCACAGATACGCAGTATTTT
CDR3aa: CSAQTSGVSTDTQYF

d_gene: NA
abundance: NA
j_gene: TRBJ1-4
v_gene: TRBV18
CDR3nt: TGTGCCAGCTCACCACAACCCGGGACGGAGACAACTAATGAAAAACTGTTTTTT
CDR3aa: CASSPQPGTETTNEKLFF

d_gene: NA
abundance: NA
j_gene: TRBJ1-2
v_gene: TRBV29-1
CDR3nt: TGCAGCGCAGATCGGGATGGCTACACCTTC
CDR3aa: CSADRDGYTF

d_gene: NA
abundance: many
j_gene: TRBJ1-4
v_gene: TRBV20-1
CDR3nt: TGCAGTGCTTTTTTCCAGGAAAAACTGTTTTTT
CDR3aa: CSAFFQEKLFF

d_gene: NA
abundance: many
j_gene: TRBJ2-1
v_gene: TRBV21-1
CDR3nt: TGTGCCAGCAGCAAAGCGCCGGGACAGGGCCCAGAATCGGTCGATGAGCAGTTCTTC
CDR3aa: CASSKAPGQGPESVDEQFF

d_gene: NA
abundance: many
j_gene: TRBJ1-5
v_gene: TRBV7-6
CDR3nt: TGTGCCAGCAGCTCTCTGGAGGGGGCCCAGCATTTT
CDR3aa: CASSSLEGAQHF

d_gene: NA
abundance: many
j_gene: TRBJ1-5
v_gene: TRBV21-1
CDR3nt: TGTGCCAGGCGACAGGGGGCATGGAGCAATCAGCCCCAGCATTTT
CDR3aa: CARRQGAWSNQPQHF

d_gene: TRBD2
abundance: many
j_gene: TRBJ2-7
v_gene: TRBV27
CDR3nt: TGTGCCAGCAGTCCCCTAGCGGGGGGAAGAGACTACGAGCAGTACTTC
CDR3aa: CASSPLAGGRDYEQYF

d_gene: NA
abundance: many
j_gene: TRBJ1-4
v_gene: TRBV14
CDR3nt: TGTGCCAGCAGCCAGGACAGCCTAACTAATGAAAAACTGTTTTTT
CDR3aa: CASSQDSLTNEKLFF

d_gene: NA
abundance: many
j_gene: TRBJ2-5
v_gene: TRBV6-6
CDR3nt: TGTGCCAGCAGTTACTCTAGAGAGACCCAGTACTTC
CDR3aa: CASSYSRETQYF

d_gene: NA
abundance: many
j_gene: TRBJ1-1
v_gene: TRBV10-3
CDR3nt: TGTGCCATCAGTGAAGAGCGACGTTTGGGCACTGAAGCTTTCTTT
CDR3aa: CAISEERRLGTEAFF

d_gene: TRBD1
abundance: many
j_gene: TRBJ1-5
v_gene: TRBV12-3/TRBV12-4
CDR3nt: TGTGCCAGCAGTTTGGCAGGGGGGAACCAGCCCCAGCATTTT
CDR3aa: CASSLAGGNQPQHF

d_gene: TRBD1
abundance: many
j_gene: TRBJ2-7
v_gene: TRBV7-6
CDR3nt: TGTGCCAGCAGCGTGTCAGGGGGCTGGTACGAGCAGTACTTC
CDR3aa: CASSVSGGWYEQYF

d_gene: NA
abundance: NA
j_gene: TRBJ1-3
v_gene: TRBV7-8
CDR3nt: TGTGCCAGCAGCGAGCGGGCCCCCGGCTCTGGAAACACCATATATTTT
CDR3aa: CASSERAPGSGNTIYF

d_gene: TRBD1
abundance: NA
j_gene: TRBJ1-1
v_gene: TRBV29-1
CDR3nt: TGCAGCACTAAAGCCGGGACAGGGGGCGTTACTGAAGCTTTCTTT
CDR3aa: CSTKAGTGGVTEAFF

d_gene: TRBD1
abundance: many
j_gene: TRBJ1-2
v_gene: TRBV7-9
CDR3nt: TGTGCCAGCAGCGCGAACCCACGGACAGGTCCCTATGGCTACACCTTC
CDR3aa: CASSANPRTGPYGYTF

d_gene: TRBD1
abundance: many
j_gene: TRBJ1-2
v_gene: TRBV7-9
CDR3nt: TGTGCCAGCAGCTTCGGACAGGGGTATGGCTACACCTTC
CDR3aa: CASSFGQGYGYTF

d_gene: TRBD1
abundance: many
j_gene: TRBJ2-7
v_gene: TRBV18
CDR3nt: TGTGCCAGCTCACCATATGGACAGGGGGATTTGTACGAGCAGTACTTC
CDR3aa: CASSPYGQGDLYEQYF

d_gene: NA
abundance: many
j_gene: TRBJ1-1
v_gene: TRBV5-1
CDR3nt: TGCGCCAGCAGCGCAGACAGGTCTAACACTGAAGCTTTTTTT
CDR3aa: CASSADRSNTEAFF

d_gene: TRBD1
abundance: NA
j_gene: TRBJ1-1
v_gene: TRBV12-3/TRBV12-4
CDR3nt: TGTGCCAGCAACCAGGGGGCGAGGAACACTGAAGCTTTCTTT
CDR3aa: CASNQGARNTEAFF

d_gene: NA
abundance: medium-sized
j_gene: TRBJ2-5
v_gene: TRBV20-1
CDR3nt: TGCAGTGCTAGGGGTTCACAAGAGACCCAGTACTTC
CDR3aa: CSARGSQETQYF

d_gene: NA
abundance: medium-sized
j_gene: TRBJ1-1
v_gene: TRBV11-3
CDR3nt: TGTGCCAGCACCACTCTTCATGGCACTGAAGCTTTCTTT
CDR3aa: CASTTLHGTEAFF

d_gene: NA
abundance: many
j_gene: TRBJ1-2
v_gene: TRBV29-1
CDR3nt: TGCAGCGTTGATTTTGGGGTTGGCTACACCTTC
CDR3aa: CSVDFGVGYTF

d_gene: TRBD1
abundance: many
j_gene: TRBJ1-4
v_gene: TRBV19
CDR3nt: TGTGCCACCTCCGGGACAGCTAATGAAAAACTGTTTTTT
CDR3aa: CATSGTANEKLFF

d_gene: NA
abundance: many
j_gene: TRBJ1-1
v_gene: TRBV18
CDR3nt: TGTGCCAGCTCACCTGGCAGCGCTGAAGCTTTCTTT
CDR3aa: CASSPGSAEAFF

d_gene: TRBD2
abundance: many
j_gene: TRBJ2-1
v_gene: TRBV4-2
CDR3nt: TGTGCCAGCAGCCAAGAGTCGACTAGCGCAACCAATGAGCAGTTCTTC
CDR3aa: CASSQESTSATNEQFF

d_gene: TRBD1
abundance: many
j_gene: TRBJ2-7
v_gene: TRBV5-1
CDR3nt: TGCGCCAGCACCGGACAGGGTAGCTCCTACGAGCAGTACTTC
CDR3aa: CASTGQGSSYEQYF